This T cell receptor beta chain emerged from a study of tumor-infiltrating lymphocytes in primary liver carcinoma. Using a constant-region primer together with ProtoScript II reverse transcriptase, TCR beta cDNA was made from about 500 ng of total RNA. A slightly modified ARM-PCR protocol with three nested multiplex PCR rounds produced these TCR beta libraries. TRBV1-TRBV30 forward and Cbeta reverse primers drove the first two approximately 11-cycle rounds. Each CDR3 protein gets one entry after TCRdb re-called the multiplex PCR reads with MiXCR. The sample consists of about 75,000 distinct CDR3 sequences, roughly 69% of them appearing once. Study-level results: Blood had a significantly lower top-250-clone fraction than tumors did (p = 0.039).

V gave up 5 bases and J gave up 7 bases, with 21 bases separating them. CDR1 and CDR2 from the germline V gene are SNHLY and FYNNEI. The CDR3 consists of 15 residues. The roughly 17-31 mg bulk tissue piece was not sorted before simultaneous RNA and DNA extraction. This clonotype was detected many times. Its antigen is undetermined. The specimen sequenced was tumor-adjacent normal liver tissue. The clonotype was recovered from a man aged 35 to 55 with primary liver carcinoma and hepatitis B virus infection. The rearrangement links TRBV2 to TRBJ2-7; TRBD1 or TRBD2 may be the D gene (5 bases each). For the CDR3, the DNA is TGTGCCAGCAGTCCGGAGGCAGTGGGGACCCTAGAGCAGTACTTC. Its protein product is CASSPEAVGTLEQYF.